The 6 T cell receptor beta chains reported below all come from one sample, sequenced in a study of T cell changes during pregnancy in multiple sclerosis. Generated by immunoSEQ multiplex PCR, the TCRdb table keeps only in-frame clones and is missing some. The sample consists of under 55,000 clones, around 93% of them appearing once. Sequencing was performed on peripheral blood, taken in the second trimester of pregnancy. The source is a female donor with multiple sclerosis, enrolled in a pregnancy study.

The rearrangement uses TRBV7-8 and TRBJ2-1; the match to TRBD2 covers 16 bases. Germline CDR1 and CDR2: SGHVS and FQNEAQ. V dropped 4 bases and J dropped 4; count of bases not matched to a gene: 7. The CDR3 totals 18 residues. The CDR3 DNA follows: TGTGCCAGCAGCTATACCGGGACTAGCGGGAGGGTGTACAATGAGCAGTTCTTC. It specifies CASSYTGTSGRVYNEQFF.

The chain employs TRBV19 and TRBJ2-7, with 10 bases lining up with TRBD1. Germline CDR1 is LNHDA and CDR2 is SQIVND (reference sequence). J lost 2 bases, V lost 3 bases, and 1 base had no gene match. This CDR3 contains 14 residues. CDR3 sequence reads: CASSIGQGAYEQYF. The CDR3 DNA sequence: TGTGCCAGTAGTATCGGACAGGGGGCCTACGAGCAGTACTTC.

The chain carries TRBV19 and TRBJ2-3, with D perhaps matching TRBD1 (6 bases). V was clipped by 8 bases and J by 3 bases, with 18 bases between them. Germline CDR1 and CDR2: LNHDA and SQIVND (reference sequence). CDR3 size: 15 residues. CDR3: CASQKTGSGTDTQYF. DNA of the CDR3: TGTGCCAGTCAGAAAACAGGGTCGGGGACAGATACGCAGTATTTT.

V gene TRBV7-2 combines with J gene TRBJ2-5, with 8 positions matching TRBD2. The CDR3 spans 16 residues. Germline V CDR1 and CDR2: SGHTA, FQGNSA. V lost 2 bases to trimming and J lost 4 bases; unmatched junction nucleotides: 9. CDR3 in amino acids: CASSLLSLAGGETQYF. CDR3 nucleotides: TGTGCCAGCAGCTTATTGAGTCTAGCGGGTGGAGAGACCCAGTACTTC. Looking up the rest from reference TRBV7-2 and TRBJ2-5 gives the full variable domain: GAGVSQSPSNKVTEKGKDVELRCDPISGHTALYWYRQSLGQGLEFLIYFQGNSAPDKSGLPSDRFSAERTGGSVSTLTIQRTQQEDSAVYLCASSLLSLAGGETQYFGPGTRLLVL.

The genes are TRBV5-1 and TRBJ2-7, with 14 nucleotides matching TRBD2. Germline V lookup: CDR1 SGHRS, CDR2 YFSETQ. The J segment lost 6 bases and the V segment lost 0 bases, leaving 5 bases of the junction unmatched. The CDR3 extends over 16 amino acids. CDR3 loop: CASSLGGLAGEAEQYF. In nucleotides, the CDR3 is TGCGCCAGCAGCTTGGGGGGACTAGCGGGAGAAGCCGAGCAGTACTTC.

This sequence joins TRBV7-3 and TRBJ2-7; unclear D gene. This CDR3 has 13 amino acids. From germline, CDR1 is SGHTA and CDR2 FQGTGA. The V and J ends lost 5 bases and 3 bases respectively, with 11 bases between them. DNA for the CDR3: TGTGCCAGCAGCGCCGGTGAACTCTACGAGCAGTACTTC. This codes for CASSAGELYEQYF. The full variable domain, completed using reference TRBV7-3 and TRBJ2-7, is GAGVSQTPSNKVTEKGKYVELRCDPISGHTALYWYRQSLGQGPEFLIYFQGTGAADDSGLPNDRFFAVRPEGSVSTLKIQRTERGDSAVYLCASSAGELYEQYFGPGTRLTVT.